The 3 T cell receptor beta chains listed next were all sequenced from one sample in a study of T cells after yellow fever vaccination. TCRdb passed the 5' RACE reads through MiXCR, listing each CDR3 protein once. This table holds 510,000 or so distinct CDR3 sequences, over 15% found once. The sequenced sample was PBMCs, obtained 15 days after the yellow fever booster vaccination. These receptors were obtained from a man aged 30 to 45 who received the YFV17D yellow fever vaccine.

The chain recombines TRBV12-3 or TRBV12-4 with TRBJ1-6; D ambiguous. The length of the CDR3 is 14 residues. V was trimmed by 3 bases and J by 7 bases, leaving 10 bases between them. The CDR3 reads CASSFVGNNSPLHF. The CDR3 DNA is TGTGCCAGCAGTTTTGTCGGTAACAATTCACCCCTCCACTTT.

The rearrangement links TRBV20-1 to TRBJ2-3, with D tentatively TRBD2 (5 bases). Germline CDR1 and CDR2: DFQATT and SNEGSKA (reference sequence). V was trimmed by 6 bases and J by 0 bases, leaving 13 bases between them. The CDR3 contains 14 residues. DNA of the CDR3: TGCAGTGCCGGACTTCTCGATAGCACAGATACGCAGTATTTT. This gives the protein CSAGLLDSTDTQYF.

CDR3 region: CASSSEPGTDNSYEQYF. In DNA form, the CDR3 reads TGTGCCAGCAGCTCAGAGCCCGGGACGGATAACTCCTACGAGCAGTACTTC. This chain joins TRBV28 and TRBJ2-7, with D tentatively TRBD1 or TRBD2 (5 bases each). The germline V gene has CDR1 MDHEN and CDR2 SYDVKM. V lost 6 bases and J 0 bases, leaving 21 bases between the germline ends. The CDR3 runs to 17 residues.